The sequence of this T cell receptor beta chain was determined in a study of T cell responses to AZD1222 COVID-19 vaccine. Study conclusions and caveats: Elevations in Spike-specific TCR breadth and depth followed administration of two AZD1222 doses.

About this clone itself: What it binds is not known.

Sequencing was performed with immunoSEQ multiplex PCR; in TCRdb, only in-frame clones are kept and a portion is missing. The sample records more than 75,000 clones, about 91% being singletons. This CDR3 has 13 amino acids. Germline V gives CDR1 MNHNY, CDR2 SVGAGI (reference sequence). The V end lost 5 bases, the J end lost 3 bases, and 11 bases lay between the germline ends. Some second doses came at about 4 weeks and others at about 12 weeks; these were pooled. The chain links TRBV6-6 to TRBJ2-7, with D tentatively TRBD1 (6 bases). The sequencing here drew on peripheral blood, taken 28 days after the second AZD1222 dose. The origin of this receptor is an adult who received the AZD1222 COVID-19 vaccine. The CDR3 loop is CASSPDSYYEQYF. DNA for the CDR3: TGTGCCAGCAGTCCGGACAGCTACTACGAGCAGTACTTC.